This T cell receptor (beta chain) was sequenced in a study of blood T cell repertoires in COVID-19. Generated by immunoSEQ multiplex PCR, the TCRdb table keeps only in-frame clones and is missing some. Here the sample spans 210,000 or so clones, about 86% being singletons. The CDR3 runs 15 residues. Germline CDR1 and CDR2: ENHRY and SYGVKD. With 6 bases clipped from V and 9 bases from J, the junction kept 13 bases outside the gene matches. Those enrolled, adults aged roughly 18 to 90 years, came from about two dozen US areas. The receptor was derived from a woman aged 50 to 60 with acute COVID-19. Material for sequencing was PBMCs or T cells enriched from blood (not recorded which). This sequence joins TRBV10-3 and TRBJ2-7; TRBD2 agrees at 11 bases. CDR3 region: CAIRNSTSGSNGQYF. The CDR3 nucleotides read TGTGCCATCAGGAACTCAACTAGCGGGAGTAACGGGCAGTACTTC.